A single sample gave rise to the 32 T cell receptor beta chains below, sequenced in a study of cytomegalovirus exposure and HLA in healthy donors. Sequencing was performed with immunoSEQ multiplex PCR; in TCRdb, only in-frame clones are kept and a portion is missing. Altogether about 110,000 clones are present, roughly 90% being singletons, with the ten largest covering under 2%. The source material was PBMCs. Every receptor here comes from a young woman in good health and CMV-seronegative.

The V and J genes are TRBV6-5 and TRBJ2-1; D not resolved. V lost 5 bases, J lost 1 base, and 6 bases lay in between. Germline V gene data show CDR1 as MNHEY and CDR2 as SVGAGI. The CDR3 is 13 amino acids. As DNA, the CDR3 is TGTGCCAGCAGTGCCGGTTCCTACAATGAGCAGTTCTTC. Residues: CASSAGSYNEQFF.

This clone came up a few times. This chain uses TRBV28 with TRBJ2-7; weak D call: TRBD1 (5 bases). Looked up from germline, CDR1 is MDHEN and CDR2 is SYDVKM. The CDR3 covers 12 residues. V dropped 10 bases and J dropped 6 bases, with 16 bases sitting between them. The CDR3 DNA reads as TGTGCCACCCCTACAGGAGTTTGCGAGCAGTACTTC. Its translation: CATPTGVCEQYF.

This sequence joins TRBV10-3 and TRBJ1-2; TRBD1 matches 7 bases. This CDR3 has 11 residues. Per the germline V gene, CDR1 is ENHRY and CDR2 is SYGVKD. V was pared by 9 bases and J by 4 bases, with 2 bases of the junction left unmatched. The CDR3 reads CAMRQGYGYTF. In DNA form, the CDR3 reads TGTGCCATGAGACAGGGCTATGGCTACACCTTC.

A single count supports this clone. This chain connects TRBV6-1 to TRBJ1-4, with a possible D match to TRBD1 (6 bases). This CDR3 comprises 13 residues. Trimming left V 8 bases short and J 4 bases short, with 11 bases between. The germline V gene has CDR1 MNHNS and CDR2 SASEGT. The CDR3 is CASLTGLNEKLFF. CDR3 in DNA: TGTGCCAGCCTGACAGGACTTAATGAAAAACTGTTTTTT.

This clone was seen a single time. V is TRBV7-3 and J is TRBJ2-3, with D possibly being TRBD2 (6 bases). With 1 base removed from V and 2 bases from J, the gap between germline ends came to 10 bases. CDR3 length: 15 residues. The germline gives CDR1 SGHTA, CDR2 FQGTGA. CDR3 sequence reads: CASSLSGTSTDTQYF. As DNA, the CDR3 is TGTGCCAGCAGCTTAAGTGGGACTTCCACAGATACGCAGTATTTT. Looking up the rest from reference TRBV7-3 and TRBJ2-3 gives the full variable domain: GAGVSQTPSNKVTEKGKYVELRCDPISGHTALYWYRQSLGQGPEFLIYFQGTGAADDSGLPNDRFFAVRPEGSVSTLKIQRTERGDSAVYLCASSLSGTSTDTQYFGPGTRLTVL.

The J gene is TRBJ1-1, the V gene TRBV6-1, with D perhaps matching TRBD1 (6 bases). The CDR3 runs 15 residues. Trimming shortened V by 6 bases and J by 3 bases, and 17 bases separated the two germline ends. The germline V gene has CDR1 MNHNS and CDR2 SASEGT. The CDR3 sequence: CASRALIGGDTEAFF. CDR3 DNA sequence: TGTGCCAGCAGGGCCTTAATAGGGGGGGACACTGAAGCTTTCTTT.

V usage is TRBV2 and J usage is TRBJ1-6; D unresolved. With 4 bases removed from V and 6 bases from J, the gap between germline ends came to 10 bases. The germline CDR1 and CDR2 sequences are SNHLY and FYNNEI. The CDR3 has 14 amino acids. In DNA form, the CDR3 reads TGTGCCAGCAGTGGGGCGCTCCCTAATTCACCCCTCCACTTT. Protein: CASSGALPNSPLHF.

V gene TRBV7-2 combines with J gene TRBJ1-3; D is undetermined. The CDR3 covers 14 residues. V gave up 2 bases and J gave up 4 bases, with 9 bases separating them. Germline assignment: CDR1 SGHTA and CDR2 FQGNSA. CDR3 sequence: CASSLLDPGNTIYF. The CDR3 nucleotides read TGTGCCAGCAGCTTATTAGATCCGGGAAACACCATATATTTT.

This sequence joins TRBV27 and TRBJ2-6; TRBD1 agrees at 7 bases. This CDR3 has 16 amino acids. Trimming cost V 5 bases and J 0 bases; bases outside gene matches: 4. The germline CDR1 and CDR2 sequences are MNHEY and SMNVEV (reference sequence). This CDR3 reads CASSGDSFSGANVLTF. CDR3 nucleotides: TGTGCCAGCAGTGGGGACAGCTTCTCTGGGGCCAACGTCCTGACTTTC.

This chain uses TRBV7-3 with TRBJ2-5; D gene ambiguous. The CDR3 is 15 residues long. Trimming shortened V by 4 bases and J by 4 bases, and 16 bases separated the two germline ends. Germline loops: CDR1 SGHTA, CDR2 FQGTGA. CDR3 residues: CASSSHDCRPETQYF. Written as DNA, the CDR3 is TGTGCCAGCAGCTCCCACGACTGTAGACCAGAGACCCAGTACTTC.

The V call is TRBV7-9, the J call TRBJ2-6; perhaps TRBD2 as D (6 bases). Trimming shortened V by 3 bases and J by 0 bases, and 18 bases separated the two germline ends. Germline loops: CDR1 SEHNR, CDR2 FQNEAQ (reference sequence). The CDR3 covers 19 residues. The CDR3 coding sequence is TGTGCCAGCAGCTTCGAGGGAGGCAGGTTCCGCTCTGGGGCCAACGTCCTGACTTTC. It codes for CASSFEGGRFRSGANVLTF.

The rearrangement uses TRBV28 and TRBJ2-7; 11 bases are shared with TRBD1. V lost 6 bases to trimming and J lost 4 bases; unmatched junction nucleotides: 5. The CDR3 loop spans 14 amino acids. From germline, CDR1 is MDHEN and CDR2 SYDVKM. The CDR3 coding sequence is TGTGCCAGCAGAAGGACAGGGGGCTTGTACGAGCAGTACTTC. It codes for CASRRTGGLYEQYF.

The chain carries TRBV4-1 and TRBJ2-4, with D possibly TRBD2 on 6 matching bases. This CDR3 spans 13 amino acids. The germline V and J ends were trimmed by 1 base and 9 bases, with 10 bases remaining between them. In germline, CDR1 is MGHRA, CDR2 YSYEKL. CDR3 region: CASSQGDWGIQYF. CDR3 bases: TGCGCCAGCAGCCAAGGGGACTGGGGCATTCAGTACTTC.

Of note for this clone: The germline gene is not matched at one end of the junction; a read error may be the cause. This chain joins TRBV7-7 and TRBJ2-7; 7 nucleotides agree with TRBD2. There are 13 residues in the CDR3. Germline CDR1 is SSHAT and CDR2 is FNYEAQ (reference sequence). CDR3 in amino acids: CASSASGTYEQYF. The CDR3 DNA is TGTGCTAGCAGCGCAAGCGGGACCTACGAGCAGTACTTC.

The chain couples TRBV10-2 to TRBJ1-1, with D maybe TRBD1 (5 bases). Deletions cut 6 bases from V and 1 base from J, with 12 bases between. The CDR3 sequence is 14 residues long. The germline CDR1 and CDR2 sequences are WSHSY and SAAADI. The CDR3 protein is CASRPRGGNTEAFF. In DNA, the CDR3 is TGCGCCAGCAGACCGCGGGGGGGGAACACTGAAGCTTTCTTT.

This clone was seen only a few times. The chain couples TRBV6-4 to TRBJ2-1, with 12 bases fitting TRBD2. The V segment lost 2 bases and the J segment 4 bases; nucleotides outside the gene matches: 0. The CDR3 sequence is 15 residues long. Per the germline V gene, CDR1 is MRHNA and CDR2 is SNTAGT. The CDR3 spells CASSDGLAGYNEQFF. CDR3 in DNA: TGTGCCAGCAGTGACGGACTAGCGGGGTACAATGAGCAGTTCTTC.

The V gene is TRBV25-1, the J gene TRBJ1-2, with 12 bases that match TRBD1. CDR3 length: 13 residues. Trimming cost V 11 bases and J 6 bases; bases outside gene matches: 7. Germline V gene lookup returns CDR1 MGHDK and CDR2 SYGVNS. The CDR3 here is CASGTGGLHGYTF. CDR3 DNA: TGTGCCTCCGGGACAGGGGGCTTGCATGGCTACACCTTC.

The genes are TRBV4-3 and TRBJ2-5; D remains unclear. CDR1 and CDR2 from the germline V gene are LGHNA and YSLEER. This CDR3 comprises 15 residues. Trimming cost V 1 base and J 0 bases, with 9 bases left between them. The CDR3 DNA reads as TGCGCCAGCAGCCAAGCGGTAGGAGACCAAGAGACCCAGTACTTC. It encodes CASSQAVGDQETQYF.

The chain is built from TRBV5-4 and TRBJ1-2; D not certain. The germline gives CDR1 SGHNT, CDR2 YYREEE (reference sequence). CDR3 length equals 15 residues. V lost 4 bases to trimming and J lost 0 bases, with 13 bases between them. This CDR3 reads CASSVDFRANYGYTF. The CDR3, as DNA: TGTGCCAGCAGCGTGGATTTTCGGGCTAACTATGGCTACACCTTC.

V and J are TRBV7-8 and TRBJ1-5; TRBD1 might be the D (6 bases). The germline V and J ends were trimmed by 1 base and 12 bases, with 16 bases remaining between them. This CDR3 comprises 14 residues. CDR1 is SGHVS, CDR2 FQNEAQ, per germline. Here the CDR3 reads CASSLVPQGTLQHF. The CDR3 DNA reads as TGTGCCAGCAGCTTAGTTCCCCAGGGGACCCTCCAGCATTTT.

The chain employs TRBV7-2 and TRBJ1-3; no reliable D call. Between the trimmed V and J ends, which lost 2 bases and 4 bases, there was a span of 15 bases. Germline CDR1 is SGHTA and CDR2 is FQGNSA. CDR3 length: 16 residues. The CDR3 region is CASSLSPRQMGNTIYF. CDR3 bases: TGTGCCAGCAGCTTAAGTCCGCGGCAGATGGGAAACACCATATATTTT.

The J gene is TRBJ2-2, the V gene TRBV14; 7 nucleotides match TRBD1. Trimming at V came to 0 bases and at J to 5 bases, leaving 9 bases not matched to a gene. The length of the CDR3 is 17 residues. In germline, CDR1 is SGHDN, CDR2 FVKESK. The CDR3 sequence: CASSQDLRQGNTGELFF. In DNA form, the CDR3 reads TGTGCCAGCAGCCAAGATCTCAGACAGGGTAATACCGGGGAGCTGTTTTTT.

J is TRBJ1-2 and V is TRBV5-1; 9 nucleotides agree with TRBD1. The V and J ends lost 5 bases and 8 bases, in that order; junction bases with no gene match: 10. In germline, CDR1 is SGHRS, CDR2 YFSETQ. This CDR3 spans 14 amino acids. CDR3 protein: CASRRTTGGGGYTF. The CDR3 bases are TGCGCCAGCAGACGAACTACAGGGGGCGGAGGCTACACCTTC.

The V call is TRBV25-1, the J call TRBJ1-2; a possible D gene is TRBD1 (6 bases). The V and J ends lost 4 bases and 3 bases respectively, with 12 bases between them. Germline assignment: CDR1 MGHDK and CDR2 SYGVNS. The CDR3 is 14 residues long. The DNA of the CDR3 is TGTGCCAGCAGTGTCGGGACACGAGACTATGGCTACACCTTC. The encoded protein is CASSVGTRDYGYTF.

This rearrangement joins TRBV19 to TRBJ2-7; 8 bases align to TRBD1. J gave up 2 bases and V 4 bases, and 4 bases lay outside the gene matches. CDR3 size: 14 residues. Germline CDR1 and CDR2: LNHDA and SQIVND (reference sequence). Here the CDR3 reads CASSTQGATYEQYF. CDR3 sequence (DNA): TGTGCCAGTAGTACTCAGGGGGCTACCTACGAGCAGTACTTC. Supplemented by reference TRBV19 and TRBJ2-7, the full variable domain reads DGGITQSPKYLFRKEGQNVTLSCEQNLNHDAMYWYRQDPGQGLRLIYYSQIVNDFQKGDIAEGYSVSREKKESFPLTVTSAQKNPTAFYLCASSTQGATYEQYFGPGTRLTVT.

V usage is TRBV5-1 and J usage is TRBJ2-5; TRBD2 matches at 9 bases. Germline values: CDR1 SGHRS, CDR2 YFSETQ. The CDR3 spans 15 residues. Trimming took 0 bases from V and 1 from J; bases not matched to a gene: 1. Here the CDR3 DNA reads TGCGCCAGCAGCTTGGGGCGGGGGGGCCAAGAGACCCAGTACTTC. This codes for CASSLGRGGQETQYF.

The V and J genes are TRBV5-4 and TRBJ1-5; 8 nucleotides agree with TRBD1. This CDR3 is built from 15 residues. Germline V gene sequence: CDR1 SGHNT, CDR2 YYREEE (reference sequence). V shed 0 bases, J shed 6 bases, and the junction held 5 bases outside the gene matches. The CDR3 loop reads CASSLGGTGGQPQHF. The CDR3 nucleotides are TGTGCCAGCAGCTTGGGGGGGACAGGAGGTCAGCCCCAGCATTTT.

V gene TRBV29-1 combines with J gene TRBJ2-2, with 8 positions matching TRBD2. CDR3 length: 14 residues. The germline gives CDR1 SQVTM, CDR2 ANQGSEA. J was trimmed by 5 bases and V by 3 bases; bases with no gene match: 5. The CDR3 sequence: CSVESGGPTGELFF. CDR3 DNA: TGCAGCGTTGAGTCGGGAGGGCCGACCGGGGAGCTGTTTTTT.

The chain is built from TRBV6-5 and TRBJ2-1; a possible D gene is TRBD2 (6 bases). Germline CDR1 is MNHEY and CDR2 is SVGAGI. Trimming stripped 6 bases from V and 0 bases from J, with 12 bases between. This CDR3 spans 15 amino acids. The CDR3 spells CASSQGLHSYNEQFF. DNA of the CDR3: TGTGCCAGCAGCCAGGGACTCCACTCCTACAATGAGCAGTTCTTC.

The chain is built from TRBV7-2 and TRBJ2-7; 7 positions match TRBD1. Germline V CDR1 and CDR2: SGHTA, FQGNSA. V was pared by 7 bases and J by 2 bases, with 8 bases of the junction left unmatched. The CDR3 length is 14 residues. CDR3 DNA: TGTGCCAGCACCGATCTCGGGACAGCCTACGAGCAGTACTTC. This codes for CASTDLGTAYEQYF.

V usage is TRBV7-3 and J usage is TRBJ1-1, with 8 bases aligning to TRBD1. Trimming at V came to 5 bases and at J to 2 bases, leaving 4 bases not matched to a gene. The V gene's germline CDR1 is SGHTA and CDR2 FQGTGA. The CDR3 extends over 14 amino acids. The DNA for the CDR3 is TGTGCCAGCAGCGCACAGGGGGATAACACTGAAGCTTTCTTT. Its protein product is CASSAQGDNTEAFF.

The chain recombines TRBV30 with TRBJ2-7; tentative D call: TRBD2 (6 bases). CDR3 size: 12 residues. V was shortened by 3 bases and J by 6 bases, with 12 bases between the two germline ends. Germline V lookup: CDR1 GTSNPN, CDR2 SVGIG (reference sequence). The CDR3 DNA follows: TGTGCCTGGAGCGCGGGGCTTTTCGAGCAGTACTTC. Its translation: CAWSAGLFEQYF.